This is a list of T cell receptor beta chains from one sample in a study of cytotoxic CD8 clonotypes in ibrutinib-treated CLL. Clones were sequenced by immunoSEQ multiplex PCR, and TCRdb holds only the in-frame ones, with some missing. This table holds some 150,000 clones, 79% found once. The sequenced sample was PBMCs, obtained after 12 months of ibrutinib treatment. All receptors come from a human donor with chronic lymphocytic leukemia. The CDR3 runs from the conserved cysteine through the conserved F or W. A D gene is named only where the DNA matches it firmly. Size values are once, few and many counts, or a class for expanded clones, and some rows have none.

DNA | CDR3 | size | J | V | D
TGTGCCAGCAGCTCGAACCCTAGGCAGCCCCAGCATTTT | CASSSNPRQPQHF | NA | TRBJ1-5 | TRBV5-6 | NA
TGCGCCAGCAGCCACGACAGGGGAGGCGAAAAACTGTTTTTT | CASSHDRGGEKLFF | NA | TRBJ1-4 | TRBV4-1 | TRBD1
TGTGCCAGCAGCCTGTACCTTGGGGGGATCACTGAAGCTTTCTTT | CASSLYLGGITEAFF | many | TRBJ1-1 | TRBV5-3 | NA
TGTGCCAGTAGAGGGGCTATTGAAGCTTTCTTT | CASRGAIEAFF | NA | TRBJ1-1 | TRBV28 | NA
TGTGCCAGCAGCTTAGGGCCGACAGAGTACCAAGAGACCCAGTACTTC | CASSLGPTEYQETQYF | NA | TRBJ2-5 | TRBV7-9 | NA
TGTGCCAGCAGCCGACAGATACCTACGGATACGCAGTATTTT | CASSRQIPTDTQYF | NA | TRBJ2-3 | TRBV7-9 | NA
TGTGCCAGCAGCCCCGTATCCGGGGAGCTGTTTTTT | CASSPVSGELFF | NA | TRBJ2-2 | TRBV9 | NA
TGTGCCAGCAGCTCCAGGGGGCAAGGGTCCTACAATGAGCAGTTCTTC | CASSSRGQGSYNEQFF | NA | TRBJ2-1 | TRBV7-2 | TRBD1
TGTGCCAGCAGAGATAGACGTAGCTCGGATGAGCAGTTCTTC | CASRDRRSSDEQFF | NA | TRBJ2-1 | TRBV6-5 | NA
TGCGCCAGCAGCCAAGAACAGGTTAATGAAAAACTGTTTTTT | CASSQEQVNEKLFF | once | TRBJ1-4 | TRBV4-1 | NA
TGTGCCAGCATCCCGGGTCCCCCGGGGACCGGGGAGCTGTTTTTT | CASIPGPPGTGELFF | NA | TRBJ2-2 | TRBV7-2 | NA
TGTGCCAGCAGTTTGTCCAGGGCCTACGAGCAGTACTTC | CASSLSRAYEQYF | NA | TRBJ2-7 | TRBV27 | NA
TGCAGCGTTGAAGATCGTGCTAGCGGGAGATCTTACGAGCAGTACTTC | CSVEDRASGRSYEQYF | NA | TRBJ2-7 | TRBV29-1 | TRBD2
TGTGCCAGCAGCTTAGCAGGGGGAGGTGGCTACACCTTC | CASSLAGGGGYTF | NA | TRBJ1-2 | TRBV11-2 | TRBD1
TGTGCCAGCACTCCGGGGAACACTGAAGCTTTCTTT | CASTPGNTEAFF | NA | TRBJ1-1 | TRBV28 | NA
TGTGCCAGCAGCTTAAGTTCTAGCGGGAAGTACGAGCAGTACTTC | CASSLSSSGKYEQYF | NA | TRBJ2-7 | TRBV11-1 | TRBD2
TGTGCCAGCAGTGTACAGATCTATGGCTACACCTTC | CASSVQIYGYTF | NA | TRBJ1-2 | TRBV6-1 | NA
TGTGCCAGCTCACCAGGCCTTGGGTCCACAGATACGCAGTATTTT | CASSPGLGSTDTQYF | NA | TRBJ2-3 | TRBV18 | NA
TGTGCCAGCATTCCCCAGGGTGTTATAACTGAAGCTTTCTTT | CASIPQGVITEAFF | once | TRBJ1-1 | TRBV6-6 | NA
TGTGCCAGCAGCGTAGGTGTAAGCTCCTACAATGAGCAGTTCTTC | CASSVGVSSYNEQFF | NA | TRBJ2-1 | TRBV9 | NA
TGTGCCAGCAGCTTGGGGGTAGCGGGAGAGCGTGAGCAGTTCTTC | CASSLGVAGEREQFF | NA | TRBJ2-1 | TRBV7-8 | TRBD2
TGTGCCAGCTCACCACAACAGGAGGGTCAGCCCCAGCATTTT | CASSPQQEGQPQHF | NA | TRBJ1-5 | TRBV18 | NA
TGTGCCAGCAGCTTTAGAAGGGCCCTTTACAATGAGCAGTTCTTC | CASSFRRALYNEQFF | NA | TRBJ2-1 | TRBV11-3 | NA
TGCGCCAGCAGCTTGGTTCTACCCTACACAGATACGCAGTATTTT | CASSLVLPYTDTQYF | NA | TRBJ2-3 | TRBV5-1 | NA
TGTGCCAGCAGCCAGGCAAGAGCGGGAGGGTCCTACAATGAGCAGTTCTTC | CASSQARAGGSYNEQFF | few | TRBJ2-1 | TRBV4-2 | TRBD2
TGTGCCAGCGTAAGCCTGTTGGGCTTC | CASVSLLGF | NA | TRBJ2-7 | TRBV6-5 | NA
TGTGCCAGCAGCTTAAGGATGGCGACAGATACGCAGTATTTT | CASSLRMATDTQYF | once | TRBJ2-3 | TRBV7-2 | NA
TGTGCCAGCAGTCCAATTTCCTACAATGAGCAGTTCTTC | CASSPISYNEQFF | NA | TRBJ2-1 | TRBV5-5 | NA
TGTGCCAGCAGCTCCCTAGCGGGAGTGGGGAATGAGCAGTTCTTC | CASSSLAGVGNEQFF | NA | TRBJ2-1 | TRBV5-6 | TRBD2
TGTGCCAGCAGACTAAACAGGGGGCTAGTAACTGAAGCTTTCTTT | CASRLNRGLVTEAFF | NA | TRBJ1-1 | TRBV6-5 | TRBD1
TGTGCCAGCAGCGATAACCGGGGGTACAATGAGCAGTTCTTC | CASSDNRGYNEQFF | NA | TRBJ2-1 | TRBV11-1 | NA
TGTGCCAGCTCACCAAACTACTCGTTCTATGGCTACACCTTC | CASSPNYSFYGYTF | few | TRBJ1-2 | TRBV18 | NA
TGTGCCAGCAGTTCCCCTGGGTTTCGCGGAATTCCCTACGAGCAGTACTTC | CASSSPGFRGIPYEQYF | NA | TRBJ2-7 | TRBV28 | NA
TGTGCTAGTGGTTTGCCTCCTGACCAAGAGACCCAGTACTTC | CASGLPPDQETQYF | NA | TRBJ2-5 | TRBV12-5 | NA
TGTGCCAGCAGTGTTGGCAGTCCCTATGGCTACACCTTC | CASSVGSPYGYTF | NA | TRBJ1-2 | TRBV2 | NA
TGTGCCAGTAGTATACGGATCGGATCGGACGAAGCTTTCTTT | CASSIRIGSDEAFF | NA | TRBJ1-1 | TRBV19 | NA
TGTGCCAGCAGCCAAGATTGGGGCGGGGCAATCTCTGGGGCCAACGTCCTGACTTTC | CASSQDWGGAISGANVLTF | NA | TRBJ2-6 | TRBV14 | NA
TGCGCCAGCAGCGTGGAAGGACAGGTACAGACCCAGTACTTC | CASSVEGQVQTQYF | NA | TRBJ2-5 | TRBV5-1 | TRBD1
TGTGCCAGCAGCCAAGATGATCACAGGGAAGCTTTCTTT | CASSQDDHREAFF | NA | TRBJ1-1 | TRBV4-2 | NA
TGCGCCAGCAGCTTGGCCGGGACAGGGGAGGAGACCCAGTACTTC | CASSLAGTGEETQYF | NA | TRBJ2-5 | TRBV5-1 | TRBD1
TGTGCCTGGAGTTGGGACCCGAGATACAATGAGCAGTTCTTC | CAWSWDPRYNEQFF | NA | TRBJ2-1 | TRBV30 | NA
TGTGCCAGCAGCTTAGTCTGGCTAGCGGGAGCAGAGACCCAGTACTTC | CASSLVWLAGAETQYF | NA | TRBJ2-5 | TRBV7-8 | TRBD2
TGTGCCAGCAGCTTCGGGGGTAGCTCCTACGAGCAGTACTTC | CASSFGGSSYEQYF | NA | TRBJ2-7 | TRBV7-2 | NA
TGTGCCAGCAGTTTATCCCCCTACGAGCAGTACTTC | CASSLSPYEQYF | NA | TRBJ2-7 | TRBV28 | NA
TGTGCCAGCAGCCAGAGACCGGGACAGGGCAAAAACATTCAGTACTTC | CASSQRPGQGKNIQYF | once | TRBJ2-4 | TRBV11-2 | TRBD1
TGTGCCAGCAGTTTAGCGGGACAGACGAATCAGCCCCAGCATTTT | CASSLAGQTNQPQHF | NA | TRBJ1-5 | TRBV27 | TRBD1
TGCAGCGTTGTGGCTCCCTCAAATGAGCAGTTCTTC | CSVVAPSNEQFF | NA | TRBJ2-1 | TRBV29-1 | NA
TGCAGCGCTCTAGGCCGGGACAGGGACACCGGGGAGCTGTTTTTT | CSALGRDRDTGELFF | NA | TRBJ2-2 | TRBV29-1 | TRBD1
TGTGCCAGCAGCTCGAACCCCCACTTC | CASSSNPHF | few | TRBJ2-5 | TRBV7-8 | NA
TGCGCCAGCAGCTTTCCCGACAGAAACATTCAGTACTTC | CASSFPDRNIQYF | NA | TRBJ2-4 | TRBV5-1 | NA
TGTGCCAGCAGCGCATACACCGGGACAGGGGAGGGGAAACTGTTTTTT | CASSAYTGTGEGKLFF | NA | TRBJ1-4 | TRBV7-8 | TRBD1
TGTGCCAGCAGCCCCTTGGGTTTGGCGGAGCAGTACTTC | CASSPLGLAEQYF | few | TRBJ2-7 | TRBV14 | NA
TGTGCCAGCAGTTTATATGGGGCGGGAAAACTCTACGAGCAGTACTTC | CASSLYGAGKLYEQYF | NA | TRBJ2-7 | TRBV27 | NA
TGTGCCAGCAGTGAATCGGCGGGAGGGACTGAAGCTTTCTTT | CASSESAGGTEAFF | NA | TRBJ1-1 | TRBV2 | NA
TGTGCCAGCAGTACCACCCTAGACAGGGGCGCCTACGAGCAGTACTTC | CASSTTLDRGAYEQYF | NA | TRBJ2-7 | TRBV27 | TRBD1
TGCGCCAGCAGTGAGTGGGGGGGTGAGCAGTTCTTC | CASSEWGGEQFF | NA | TRBJ2-1 | TRBV10-1 | TRBD2
TGTGCCAGCAGTTGGTGGGGCGTTAACTATGGCTACACCTTC | CASSWWGVNYGYTF | NA | TRBJ1-2 | TRBV6-5 | NA
TGTGCCAGCACCACAGAGCAGGCCCAGCGGGAGGACAATGAGCAGTTCTTC | CASTTEQAQREDNEQFF | NA | TRBJ2-1 | TRBV9 | TRBD2
TGTGCCGGAGGGGTTAGAGGCAATCAGCCCCAGCATTTT | CAGGVRGNQPQHF | few | TRBJ1-5 | TRBV21-1 | NA